This T cell receptor beta chain derives from a study of blood T cell repertoires in COVID-19. The overall study: PBMCs, B-cell-depleted T cells, or T cells provided the cDNA or gDNA that made up the material.

This CDR3 contains 17 residues. TCRdb's table, derived via immunoSEQ multiplex PCR, lists solely in-frame clones and lacks some. The data contain 150,000 to 200,000 clones, approximately 85% of them singletons. Cohort allocation depended upon clinical history that participants reported. The chain carries TRBV21-1 and TRBJ2-1; the listed D gene, TRBD1, was not tested against the DNA. TRBV21-1 is a pseudogene segment. Sample: PBMCs or T cells enriched from blood (not recorded which). The receptor was isolated from a woman aged 25 to 39 who had recovered from COVID-19. Here the CDR3 DNA reads TGTGCCATAACGGGACAGGGCCTTTCAACCGTTTACAATGAGCAGTTCTTC. It translates to CAITGQGLSTVYNEQFF.